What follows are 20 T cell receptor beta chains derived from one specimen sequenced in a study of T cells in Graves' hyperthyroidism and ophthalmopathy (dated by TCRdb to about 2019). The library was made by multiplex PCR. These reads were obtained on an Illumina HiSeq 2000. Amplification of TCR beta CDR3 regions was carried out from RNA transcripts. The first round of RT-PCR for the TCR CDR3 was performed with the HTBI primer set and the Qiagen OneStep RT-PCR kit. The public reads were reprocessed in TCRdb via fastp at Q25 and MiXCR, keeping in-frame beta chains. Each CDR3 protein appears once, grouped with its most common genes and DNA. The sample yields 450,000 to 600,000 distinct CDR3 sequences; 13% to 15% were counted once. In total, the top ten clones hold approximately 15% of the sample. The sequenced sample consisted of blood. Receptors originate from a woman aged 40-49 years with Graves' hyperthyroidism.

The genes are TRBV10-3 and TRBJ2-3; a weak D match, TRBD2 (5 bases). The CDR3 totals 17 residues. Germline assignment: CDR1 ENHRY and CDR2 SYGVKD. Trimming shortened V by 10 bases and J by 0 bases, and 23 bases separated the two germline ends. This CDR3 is CASRDRGYQGSTDTQYF. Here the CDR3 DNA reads TGTGCCAGCCGGGATCGCGGGTATCAAGGGAGCACAGATACGCAGTATTTT.

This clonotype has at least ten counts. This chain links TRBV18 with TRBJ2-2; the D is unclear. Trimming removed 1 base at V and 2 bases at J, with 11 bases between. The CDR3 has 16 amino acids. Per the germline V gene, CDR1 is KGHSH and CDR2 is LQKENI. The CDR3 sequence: CASSPRLGSNTGELFF. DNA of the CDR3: TGTGCCAGCTCACCACGACTTGGCAGTAACACCGGGGAGCTGTTTTTT.

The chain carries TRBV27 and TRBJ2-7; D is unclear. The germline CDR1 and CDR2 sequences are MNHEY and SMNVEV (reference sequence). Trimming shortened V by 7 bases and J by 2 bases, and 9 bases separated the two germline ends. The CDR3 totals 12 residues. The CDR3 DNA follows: TGTGCCAGCAAGCCCTTACCCTACGAGCAGTACTTC. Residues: CASKPLPYEQYF.

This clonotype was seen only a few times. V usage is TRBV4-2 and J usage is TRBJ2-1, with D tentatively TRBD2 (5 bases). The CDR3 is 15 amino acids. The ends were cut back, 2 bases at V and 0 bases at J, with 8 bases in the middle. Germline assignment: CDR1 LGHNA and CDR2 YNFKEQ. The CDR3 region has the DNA TGTGCCAGCAGCCAACGACGGGACTCCTACAATGAGCAGTTCTTC. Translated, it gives CASSQRRDSYNEQFF.

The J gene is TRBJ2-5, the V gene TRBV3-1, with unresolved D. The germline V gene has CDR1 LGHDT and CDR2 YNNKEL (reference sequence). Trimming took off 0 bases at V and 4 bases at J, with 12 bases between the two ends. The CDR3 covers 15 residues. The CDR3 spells CASSQDEGYRETQYF. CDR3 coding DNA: TGTGCCAGCAGCCAAGATGAAGGCTACAGAGAGACCCAGTACTTC.

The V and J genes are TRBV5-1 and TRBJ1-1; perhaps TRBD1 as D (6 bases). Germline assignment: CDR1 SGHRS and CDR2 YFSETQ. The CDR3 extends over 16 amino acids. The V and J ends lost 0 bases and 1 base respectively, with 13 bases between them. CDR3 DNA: TGCGCCAGCAGCTTGGAGGTGGGGGCGGGGAACACTGAAGCTTTCTTT. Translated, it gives CASSLEVGAGNTEAFF.

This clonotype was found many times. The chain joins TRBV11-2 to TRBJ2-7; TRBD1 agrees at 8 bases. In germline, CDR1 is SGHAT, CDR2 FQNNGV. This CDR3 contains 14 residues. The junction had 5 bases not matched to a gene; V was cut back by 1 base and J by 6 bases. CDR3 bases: TGTGCCAGCAGCTTAGCGGACAGGGTGTCCGAGCAGTACTTC. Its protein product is CASSLADRVSEQYF. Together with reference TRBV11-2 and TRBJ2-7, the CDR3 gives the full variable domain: EAGVAQSPRYKIIEKRQSVAFWCNPISGHATLYWYQQILGQGPKLLIQFQNNGVVDDSQLPKDRFSAERLKGVDSTLKIQPAKLEDSAVYLCASSLADRVSEQYFGPGTRLTVT.

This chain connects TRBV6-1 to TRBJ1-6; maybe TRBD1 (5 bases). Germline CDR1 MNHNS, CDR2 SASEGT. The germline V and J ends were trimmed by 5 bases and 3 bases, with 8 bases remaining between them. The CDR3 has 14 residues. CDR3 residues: CASSQGFYNSPLHF. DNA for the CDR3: TGTGCCAGCAGTCAGGGATTCTATAATTCACCCCTCCACTTT.

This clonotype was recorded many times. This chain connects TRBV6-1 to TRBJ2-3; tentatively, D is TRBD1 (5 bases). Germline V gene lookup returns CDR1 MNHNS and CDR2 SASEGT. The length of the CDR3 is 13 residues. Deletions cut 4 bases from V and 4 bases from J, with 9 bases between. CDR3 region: CASSVQVADTQYF. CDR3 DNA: TGTGCCAGCAGTGTACAGGTTGCAGATACGCAGTATTTT.

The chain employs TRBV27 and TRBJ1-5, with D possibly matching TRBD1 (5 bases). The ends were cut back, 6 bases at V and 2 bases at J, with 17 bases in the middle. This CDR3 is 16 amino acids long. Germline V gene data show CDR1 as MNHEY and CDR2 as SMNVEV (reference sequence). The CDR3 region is CASREKGTLGNQPQHF. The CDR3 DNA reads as TGTGCCAGCAGGGAAAAGGGGACTCTGGGCAATCAGCCCCAGCATTTT.

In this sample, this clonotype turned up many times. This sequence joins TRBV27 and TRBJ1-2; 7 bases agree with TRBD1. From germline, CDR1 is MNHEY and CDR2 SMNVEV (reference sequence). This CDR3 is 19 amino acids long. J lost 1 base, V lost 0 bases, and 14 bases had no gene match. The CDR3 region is CASSLSPGGVTLGNYGYTF. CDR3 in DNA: TGTGCCAGCAGTTTATCCCCAGGGGGGGTAACTCTGGGTAACTATGGCTACACCTTC.

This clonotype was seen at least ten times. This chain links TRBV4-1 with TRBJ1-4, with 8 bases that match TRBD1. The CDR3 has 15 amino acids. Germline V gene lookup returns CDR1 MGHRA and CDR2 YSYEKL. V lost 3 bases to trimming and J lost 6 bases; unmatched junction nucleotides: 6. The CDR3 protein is CASSHVQDRDEKLFF. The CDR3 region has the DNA TGCGCCAGCAGCCATGTACAGGACAGGGATGAAAAACTGTTTTTT.

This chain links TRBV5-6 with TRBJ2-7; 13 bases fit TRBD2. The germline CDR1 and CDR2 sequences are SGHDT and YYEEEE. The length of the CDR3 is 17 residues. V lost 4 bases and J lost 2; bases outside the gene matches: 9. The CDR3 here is CASSGAGTSGITYEQYF. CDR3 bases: TGTGCCAGCAGCGGCGCCGGGACTAGCGGGATTACCTACGAGCAGTACTTC.

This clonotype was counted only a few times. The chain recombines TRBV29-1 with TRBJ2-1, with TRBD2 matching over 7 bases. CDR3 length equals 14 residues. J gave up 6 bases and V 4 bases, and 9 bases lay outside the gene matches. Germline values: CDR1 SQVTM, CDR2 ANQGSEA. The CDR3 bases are TGCAGCGTTGTTGGCGGGAGCCCCCTCAATGAGCAGTTCTTC. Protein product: CSVVGGSPLNEQFF.

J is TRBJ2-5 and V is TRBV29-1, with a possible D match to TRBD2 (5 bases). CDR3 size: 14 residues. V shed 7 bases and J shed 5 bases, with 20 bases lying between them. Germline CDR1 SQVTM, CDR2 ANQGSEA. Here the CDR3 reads CSALKGYRRETQYF. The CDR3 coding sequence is TGCAGCGCCCTAAAGGGCTACCGGAGGGAGACCCAGTACTTC. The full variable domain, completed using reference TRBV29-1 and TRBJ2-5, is SAVISQKPSRDICQRGTSLTIQCQVDSQVTMMFWYRQQPGQSLTLIATANQGSEATYESGFVIDKFPISRPNLTFSTLTVSNMSPEDSSIYLCSALKGYRRETQYFGPGTRLLVL.

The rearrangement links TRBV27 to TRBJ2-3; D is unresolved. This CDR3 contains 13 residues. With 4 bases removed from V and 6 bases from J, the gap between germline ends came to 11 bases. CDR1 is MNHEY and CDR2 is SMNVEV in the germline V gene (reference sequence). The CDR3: CASSYNPWDTQYF. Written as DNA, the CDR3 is TGTGCCAGCAGTTATAATCCGTGGGATACGCAGTATTTT.

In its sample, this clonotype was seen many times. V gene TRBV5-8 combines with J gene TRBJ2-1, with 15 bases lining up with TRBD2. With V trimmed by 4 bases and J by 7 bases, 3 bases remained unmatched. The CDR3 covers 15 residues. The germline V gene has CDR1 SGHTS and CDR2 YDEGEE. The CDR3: CASSHGTSGRNEQFF. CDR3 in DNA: TGTGCCAGCAGCCACGGGACTAGCGGGAGGAATGAGCAGTTCTTC.

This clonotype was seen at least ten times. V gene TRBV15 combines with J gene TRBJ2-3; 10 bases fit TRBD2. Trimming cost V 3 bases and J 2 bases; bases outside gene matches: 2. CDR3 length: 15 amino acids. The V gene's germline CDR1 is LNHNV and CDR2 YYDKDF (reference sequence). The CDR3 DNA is TGTGCCACCAGCAGTACTAGCGGGAACACAGATACGCAGTATTTT. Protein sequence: CATSSTSGNTDTQYF.

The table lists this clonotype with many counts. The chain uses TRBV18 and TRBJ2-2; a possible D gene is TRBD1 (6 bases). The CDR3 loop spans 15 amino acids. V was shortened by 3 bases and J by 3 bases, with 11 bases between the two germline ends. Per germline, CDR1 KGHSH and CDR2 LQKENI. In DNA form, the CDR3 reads TGTGCCAGCTCACCGGGCAGGGGATACACCGGGGAGCTGTTTTTT. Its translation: CASSPGRGYTGELFF.

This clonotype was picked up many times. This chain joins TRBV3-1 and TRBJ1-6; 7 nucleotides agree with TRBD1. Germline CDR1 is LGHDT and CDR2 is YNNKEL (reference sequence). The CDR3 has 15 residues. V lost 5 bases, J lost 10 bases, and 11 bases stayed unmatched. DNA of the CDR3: TGTGCCAGCAGCGACAGGGTAGGGAGAGGATCACCCCTCCACTTT. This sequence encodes CASSDRVGRGSPLHF.